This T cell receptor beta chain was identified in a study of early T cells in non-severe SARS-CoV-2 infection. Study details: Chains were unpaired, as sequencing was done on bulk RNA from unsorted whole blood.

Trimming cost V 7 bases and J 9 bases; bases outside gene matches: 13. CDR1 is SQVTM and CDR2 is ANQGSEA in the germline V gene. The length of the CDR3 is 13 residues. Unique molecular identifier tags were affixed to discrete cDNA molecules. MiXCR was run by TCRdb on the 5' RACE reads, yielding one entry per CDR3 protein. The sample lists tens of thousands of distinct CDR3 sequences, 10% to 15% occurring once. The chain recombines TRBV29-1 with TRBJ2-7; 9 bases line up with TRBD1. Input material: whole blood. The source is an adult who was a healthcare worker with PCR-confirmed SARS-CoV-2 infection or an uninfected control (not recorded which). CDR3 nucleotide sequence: TGCAGCGCTGGGGGACAGGGAAGTCAAGGGCAGTACTTC. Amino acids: CSAGGQGSQGQYF.